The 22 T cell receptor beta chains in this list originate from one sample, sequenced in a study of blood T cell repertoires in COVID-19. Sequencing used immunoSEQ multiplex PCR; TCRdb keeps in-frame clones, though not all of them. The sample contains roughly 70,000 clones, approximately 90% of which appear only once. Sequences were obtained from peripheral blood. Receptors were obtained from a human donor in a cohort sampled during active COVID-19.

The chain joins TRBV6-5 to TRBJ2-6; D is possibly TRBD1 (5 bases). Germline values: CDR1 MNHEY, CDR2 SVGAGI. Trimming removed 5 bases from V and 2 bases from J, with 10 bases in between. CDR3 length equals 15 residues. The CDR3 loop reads CASSPPGTGANVLTF. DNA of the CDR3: TGTGCCAGCAGTCCCCCAGGGACTGGGGCCAACGTCCTGACTTTC.

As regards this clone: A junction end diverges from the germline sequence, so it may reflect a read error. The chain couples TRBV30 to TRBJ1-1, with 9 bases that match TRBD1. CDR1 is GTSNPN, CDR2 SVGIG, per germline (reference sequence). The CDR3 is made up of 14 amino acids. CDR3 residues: CAGRTGVTNTEAFF. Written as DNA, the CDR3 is TGTGCCGGGAGGACAGGGGTCACGAACACTGAAGCTTTCTTT.

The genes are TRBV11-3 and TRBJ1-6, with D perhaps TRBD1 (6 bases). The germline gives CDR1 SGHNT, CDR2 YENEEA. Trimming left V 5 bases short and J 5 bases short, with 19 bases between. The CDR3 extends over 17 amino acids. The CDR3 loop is CASSDEAGGHNNSPLHF. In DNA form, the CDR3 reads TGTGCCAGCAGCGATGAAGCGGGGGGGCACAATAATTCACCCCTCCACTTT.

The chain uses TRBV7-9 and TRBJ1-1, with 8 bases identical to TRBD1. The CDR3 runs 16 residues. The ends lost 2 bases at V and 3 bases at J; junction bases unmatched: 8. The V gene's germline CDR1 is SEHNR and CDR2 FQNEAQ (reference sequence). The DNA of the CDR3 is TGTGCCAGCAGCTTACAGAGGACAGGGTCGGACACTGAAGCTTTCTTT. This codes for CASSLQRTGSDTEAFF.

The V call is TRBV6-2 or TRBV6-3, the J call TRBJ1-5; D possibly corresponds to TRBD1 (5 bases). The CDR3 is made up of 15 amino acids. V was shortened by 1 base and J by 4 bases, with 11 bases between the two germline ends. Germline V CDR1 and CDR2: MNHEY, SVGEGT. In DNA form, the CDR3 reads TGTGCCAGCAGTTACTTTGTGGGGGGGAATCAGCCCCAGCATTTT. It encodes CASSYFVGGNQPQHF.

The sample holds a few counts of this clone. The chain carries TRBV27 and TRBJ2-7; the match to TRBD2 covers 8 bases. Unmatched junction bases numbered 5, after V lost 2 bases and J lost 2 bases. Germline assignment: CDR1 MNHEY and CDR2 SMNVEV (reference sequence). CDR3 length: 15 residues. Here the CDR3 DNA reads TGTGCCAGCAGTTTAGGGGTTAGCGGGGCCTACGAGCAGTACTTC. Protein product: CASSLGVSGAYEQYF.

CDR3 nucleotide sequence: TGTGCCAGCTCGAAGGGGGGACTAGCCTACGAGCAGTACTTC. It yields the protein CASSKGGLAYEQYF. This chain links TRBV9 with TRBJ2-7, with 8 bases that match TRBD2. Germline-derived CDR1 and CDR2 are SGDLS and YYNGEE. The CDR3 contains 14 residues. Trimming removed 7 bases from V and 2 bases from J; junction bases left unmatched: 8.

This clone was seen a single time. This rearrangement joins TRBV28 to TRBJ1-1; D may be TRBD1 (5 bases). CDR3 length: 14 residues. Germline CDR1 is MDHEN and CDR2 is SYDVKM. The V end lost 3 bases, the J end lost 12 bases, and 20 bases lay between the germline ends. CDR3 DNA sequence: TGTGCCAGCAGTTTTACCTCAAAGGGTTACAGGTCTTTCTTT. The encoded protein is CASSFTSKGYRSFF.

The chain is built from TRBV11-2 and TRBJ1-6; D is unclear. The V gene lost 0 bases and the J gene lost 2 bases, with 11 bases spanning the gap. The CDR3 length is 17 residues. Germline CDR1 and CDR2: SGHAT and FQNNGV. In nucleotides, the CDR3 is TGTGCCAGCAGCTTAGATCCGGGGATCACCTATAATTCACCCCTCCACTTT. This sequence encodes CASSLDPGITYNSPLHF.

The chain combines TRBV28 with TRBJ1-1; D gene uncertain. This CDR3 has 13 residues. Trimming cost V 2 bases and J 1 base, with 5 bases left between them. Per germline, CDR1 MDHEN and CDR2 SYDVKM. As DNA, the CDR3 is TGTGCCAGCAGTTTAATGCGGAACACTGAAGCTTTCTTT. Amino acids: CASSLMRNTEAFF.

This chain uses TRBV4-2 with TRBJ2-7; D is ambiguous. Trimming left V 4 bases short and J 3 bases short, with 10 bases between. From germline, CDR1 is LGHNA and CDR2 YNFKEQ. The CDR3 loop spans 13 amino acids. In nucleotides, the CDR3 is TGTGCCAGCAGCCCGACTCCGCTCTACGAGCAGTACTTC. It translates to CASSPTPLYEQYF.

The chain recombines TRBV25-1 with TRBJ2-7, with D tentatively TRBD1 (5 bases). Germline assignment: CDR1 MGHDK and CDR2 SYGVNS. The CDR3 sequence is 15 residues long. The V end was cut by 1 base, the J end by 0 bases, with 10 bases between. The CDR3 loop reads CASSELRQNSYEQYF. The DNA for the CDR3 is TGTGCCAGCAGTGAATTAAGACAGAACTCCTACGAGCAGTACTTC.

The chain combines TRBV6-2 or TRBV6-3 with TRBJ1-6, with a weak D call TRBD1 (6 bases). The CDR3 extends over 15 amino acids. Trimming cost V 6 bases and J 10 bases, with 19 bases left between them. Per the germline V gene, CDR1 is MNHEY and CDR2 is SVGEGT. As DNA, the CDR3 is TGTGCCAGCAGCCTCGGCTTGGACAGCTTCTCACCCCTCCACTTT. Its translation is CASSLGLDSFSPLHF.

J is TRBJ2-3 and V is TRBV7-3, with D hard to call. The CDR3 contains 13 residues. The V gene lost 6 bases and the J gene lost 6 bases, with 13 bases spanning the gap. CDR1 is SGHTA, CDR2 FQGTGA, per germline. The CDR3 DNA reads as TGTGCCAGCAGTAAGGCGGTGAAGGATACGCAGTATTTT. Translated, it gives CASSKAVKDTQYF. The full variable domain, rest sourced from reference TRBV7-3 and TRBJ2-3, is GAGVSQTPSNKVTEKGKYVELRCDPISGHTALYWYRQSLGQGPEFLIYFQGTGAADDSGLPNDRFFAVRPEGSVSTLKIQRTERGDSAVYLCASSKAVKDTQYFGPGTRLTVL.

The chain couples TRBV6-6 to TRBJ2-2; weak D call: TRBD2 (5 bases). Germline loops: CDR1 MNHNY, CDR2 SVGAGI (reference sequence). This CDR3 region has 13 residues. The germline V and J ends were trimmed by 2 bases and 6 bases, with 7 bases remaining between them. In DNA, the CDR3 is TGTGCCAGCAGTTACGGGAGCTCCGGGGAGCTGTTTTTT. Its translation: CASSYGSSGELFF.

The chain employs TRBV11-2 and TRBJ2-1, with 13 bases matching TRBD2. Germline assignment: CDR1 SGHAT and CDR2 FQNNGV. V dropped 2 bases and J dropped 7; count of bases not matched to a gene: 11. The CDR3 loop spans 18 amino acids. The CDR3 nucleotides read TGTGCCAGCAGCTTAAATGCGGGGAGGACTAGCGGGGGAAATGAGCAGTTCTTC. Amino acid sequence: CASSLNAGRTSGGNEQFF.

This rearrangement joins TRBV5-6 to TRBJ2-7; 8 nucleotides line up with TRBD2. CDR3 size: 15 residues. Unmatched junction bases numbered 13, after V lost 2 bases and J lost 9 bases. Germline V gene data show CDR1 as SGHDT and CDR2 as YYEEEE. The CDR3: CASSLRSGAPSGQYF. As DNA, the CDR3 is TGTGCCAGCAGCTTACGTAGCGGGGCCCCTTCGGGGCAGTACTTC. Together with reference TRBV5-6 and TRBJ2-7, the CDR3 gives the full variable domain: DAGVTQSPTHLIKTRGQQVTLRCSPKSGHDTVSWYQQALGQGPQFIFQYYEEEERQRGNFPDRFSGHQFPNYSSELNVNALLLGDSALYLCASSLRSGAPSGQYFGPGTRLTVT.

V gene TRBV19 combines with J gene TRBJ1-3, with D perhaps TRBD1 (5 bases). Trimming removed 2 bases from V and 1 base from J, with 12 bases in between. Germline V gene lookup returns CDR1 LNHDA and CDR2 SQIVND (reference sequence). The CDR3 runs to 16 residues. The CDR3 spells CASSIPAKGSGNTIYF. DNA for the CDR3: TGTGCCAGTAGTATACCGGCAAAGGGGTCTGGAAACACCATATATTTT.

The CDR3 nucleotides read TGTGCCTGGAGGAGAACTAGCGGGGGGGTTAGCACAGATACGCAGTATTTT. Residues: CAWRRTSGGVSTDTQYF. V and J are TRBV30 and TRBJ2-3; TRBD2 agrees at 13 bases. Losses at the gene ends were 3 bases for V and 0 bases for J; bases not matched to a gene: 6. Germline CDR1 is GTSNPN and CDR2 is SVGIG (reference sequence). The CDR3 sequence is 17 residues long.

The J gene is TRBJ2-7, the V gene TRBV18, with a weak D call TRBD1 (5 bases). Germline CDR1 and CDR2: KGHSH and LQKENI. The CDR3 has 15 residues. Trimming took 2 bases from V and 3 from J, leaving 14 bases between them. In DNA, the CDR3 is TGTGCCAGCTCACCAACAATCAGGGATCTCTACGAGCAGTACTTC. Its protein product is CASSPTIRDLYEQYF.

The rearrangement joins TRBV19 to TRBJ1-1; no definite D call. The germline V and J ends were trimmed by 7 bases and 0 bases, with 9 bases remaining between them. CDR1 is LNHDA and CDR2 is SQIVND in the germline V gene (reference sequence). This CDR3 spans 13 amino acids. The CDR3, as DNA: TGTGCCAGTATTAATGGAGTGAACACTGAAGCTTTCTTT. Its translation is CASINGVNTEAFF.

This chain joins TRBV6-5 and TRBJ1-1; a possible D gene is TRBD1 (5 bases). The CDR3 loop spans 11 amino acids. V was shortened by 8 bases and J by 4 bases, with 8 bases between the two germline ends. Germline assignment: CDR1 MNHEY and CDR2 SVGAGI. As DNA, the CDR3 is TGTGCCAGCCGCCAGGGCACTGAAGCTTTCTTT. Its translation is CASRQGTEAFF.